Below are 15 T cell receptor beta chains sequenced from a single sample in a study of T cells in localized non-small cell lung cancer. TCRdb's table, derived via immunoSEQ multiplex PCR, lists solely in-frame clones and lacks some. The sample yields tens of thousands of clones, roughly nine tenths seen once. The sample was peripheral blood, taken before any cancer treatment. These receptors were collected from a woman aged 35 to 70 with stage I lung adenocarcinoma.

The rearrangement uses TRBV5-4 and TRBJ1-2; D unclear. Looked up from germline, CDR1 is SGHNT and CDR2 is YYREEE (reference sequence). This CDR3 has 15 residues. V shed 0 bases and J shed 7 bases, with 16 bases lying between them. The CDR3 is CASSLVGRVGGGYTF. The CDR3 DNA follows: TGTGCCAGCAGCTTGGTAGGCCGGGTGGGCGGTGGCTACACCTTC.

The CDR3 nucleotides read TGTGCCAGCAGTTCTAGACAGTCCACTGAAGCTTTCTTT. Protein sequence: CASSSRQSTEAFF. J is TRBJ1-1 and V is TRBV27; D is possibly TRBD1 (5 bases). The CDR3 has 13 amino acids. Germline V gene sequence: CDR1 MNHEY, CDR2 SMNVEV (reference sequence). Between the trimmed V and J ends, which lost 4 bases and 4 bases, there was a span of 10 bases.

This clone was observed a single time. In DNA form, the CDR3 reads TGTGCCAGCAGCTTAGGACTTCAAGAGACCCAGTACTTC. It encodes CASSLGLQETQYF. The J gene is TRBJ2-5, the V gene TRBV7-6, with unresolved D. V lost 1 base to trimming and J lost 2 bases, with 5 bases between them. CDR3 size: 13 residues. Germline V CDR1 and CDR2: SGHVS, FNYEAQ.

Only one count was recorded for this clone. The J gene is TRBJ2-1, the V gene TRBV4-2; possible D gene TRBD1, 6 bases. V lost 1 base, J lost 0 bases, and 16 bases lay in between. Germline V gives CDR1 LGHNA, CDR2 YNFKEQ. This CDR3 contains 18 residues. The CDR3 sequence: CASSQVARDTSSYNEQFF. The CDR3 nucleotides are TGTGCCAGCAGCCAAGTTGCCCGGGACACCAGCTCCTACAATGAGCAGTTCTTC.

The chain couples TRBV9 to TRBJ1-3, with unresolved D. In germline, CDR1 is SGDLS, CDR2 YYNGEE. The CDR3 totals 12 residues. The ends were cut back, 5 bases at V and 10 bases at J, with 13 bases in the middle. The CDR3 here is CASSRQRGTIYF. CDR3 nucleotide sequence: TGTGCCAGCAGTCGACAAAGAGGGACCATATATTTT.

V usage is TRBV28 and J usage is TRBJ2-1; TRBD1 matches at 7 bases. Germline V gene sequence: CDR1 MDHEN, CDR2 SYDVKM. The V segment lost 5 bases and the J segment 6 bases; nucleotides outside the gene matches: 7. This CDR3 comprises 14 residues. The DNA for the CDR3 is TGTGCCAGCAGTGAGACAGGGATCGCCAATGAGCAGTTCTTC. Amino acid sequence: CASSETGIANEQFF.

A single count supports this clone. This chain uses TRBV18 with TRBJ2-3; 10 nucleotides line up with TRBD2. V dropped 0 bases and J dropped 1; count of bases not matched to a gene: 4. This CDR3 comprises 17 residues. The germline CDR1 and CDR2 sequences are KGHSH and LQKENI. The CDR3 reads CASSPPSGGAGTDTQYF. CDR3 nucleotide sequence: TGTGCCAGCTCACCACCGAGCGGGGGGGCAGGCACAGATACGCAGTATTTT.

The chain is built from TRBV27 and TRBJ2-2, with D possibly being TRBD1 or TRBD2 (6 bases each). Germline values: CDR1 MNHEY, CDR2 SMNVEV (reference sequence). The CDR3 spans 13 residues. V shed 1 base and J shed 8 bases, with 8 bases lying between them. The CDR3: CASSLWGAGELFF. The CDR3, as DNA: TGTGCCAGCAGTTTATGGGGGGCGGGGGAGCTGTTTTTT.

In DNA form, the CDR3 reads TGTGCCACCAGCAGAGATTACTATGGCTACACCTTC. Translation: CATSRDYYGYTF. The chain has TRBV15 and TRBJ1-2; D not resolved. The CDR3 loop spans 12 amino acids. V lost 0 bases to trimming and J lost 3 bases, with 2 bases between them. Per the germline V gene, CDR1 is LNHNV and CDR2 is YYDKDF (reference sequence).

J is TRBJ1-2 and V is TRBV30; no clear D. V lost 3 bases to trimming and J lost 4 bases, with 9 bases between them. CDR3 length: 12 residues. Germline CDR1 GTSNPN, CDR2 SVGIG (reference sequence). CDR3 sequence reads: CAWSQLSYGYTF. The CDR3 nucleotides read TGTGCCTGGAGCCAGCTATCCTATGGCTACACCTTC.

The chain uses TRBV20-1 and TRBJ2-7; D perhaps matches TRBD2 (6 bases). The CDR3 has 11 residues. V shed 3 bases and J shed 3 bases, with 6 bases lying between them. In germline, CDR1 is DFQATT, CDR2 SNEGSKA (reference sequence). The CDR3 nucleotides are TGCAGTGCTAGGGGGGGCTACGAGCAGTACTTC. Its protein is CSARGGYEQYF.

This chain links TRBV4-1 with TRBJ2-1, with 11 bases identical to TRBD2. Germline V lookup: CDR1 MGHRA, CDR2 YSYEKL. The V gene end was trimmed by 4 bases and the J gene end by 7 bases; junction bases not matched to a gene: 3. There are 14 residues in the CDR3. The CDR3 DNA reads TGCGCCAGCAGCCTTAGCGGGGGGGAAAATGAGCAGTTCTTC. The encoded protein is CASSLSGGENEQFF.

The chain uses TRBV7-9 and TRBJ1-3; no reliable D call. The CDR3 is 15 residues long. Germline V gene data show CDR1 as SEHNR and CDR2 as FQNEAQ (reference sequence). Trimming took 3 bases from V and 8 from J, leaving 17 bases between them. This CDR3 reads CASSLDVPGPDTIYF. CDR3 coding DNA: TGTGCCAGCAGCTTGGACGTTCCGGGCCCGGACACCATATATTTT.

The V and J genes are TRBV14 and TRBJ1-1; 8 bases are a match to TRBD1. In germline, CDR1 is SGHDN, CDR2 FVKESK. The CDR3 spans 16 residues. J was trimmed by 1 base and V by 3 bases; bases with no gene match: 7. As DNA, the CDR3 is TGTGCCAGCAGCCAGAAGGACAGGGCCCGGAACACTGAAGCTTTCTTT. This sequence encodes CASSQKDRARNTEAFF.

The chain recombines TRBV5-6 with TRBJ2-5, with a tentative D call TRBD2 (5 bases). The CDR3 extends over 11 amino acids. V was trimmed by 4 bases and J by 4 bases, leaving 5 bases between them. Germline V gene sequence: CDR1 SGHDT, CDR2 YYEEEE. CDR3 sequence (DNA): TGTGCCAGCAGCACTAGAGAGACCCAGTACTTC. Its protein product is CASSTRETQYF.